Below, 5 T cell receptor beta chains from the same sample are listed, as sequenced in a study of a mutant IDH1 vaccine in newly diagnosed glioma. Clones were sequenced by immunoSEQ multiplex PCR, and TCRdb holds only the in-frame ones, with some missing. Of 85,000 to 100,000 clones detected, about 90% appear once; the ten largest clones hold 0.5% to 0.6%. This sample's time point: baseline, week 1 (first vaccination visit). Treatment indicated: pre-vaccination baseline after standard-of-care therapy. The sequences come from PBMCs, collected from a glioma patient treated with radiotherapy, temozolomide or both. The origin of the receptors is a woman in her 50s with glioma.

This sequence joins TRBV10-2 and TRBJ2-7; D ambiguous. CDR3 size: 13 residues. Per the germline V gene, CDR1 is WSHSY and CDR2 is SAAADI. Trimming removed 5 bases from V and 4 bases from J, with 12 bases in between. This chain's CDR3 is CASSTQDPYEQYF. As DNA, the CDR3 is TGCGCCAGCAGTACCCAGGATCCATACGAGCAGTACTTC.

This chain uses TRBV29-1 with TRBJ2-1; 7 positions agree with TRBD1. Germline values: CDR1 SQVTM, CDR2 ANQGSEA. J was trimmed by 1 base and V by 7 bases; bases with no gene match: 7. The CDR3 covers 14 residues. CDR3 nucleotide sequence: TGCAGCGCTTCCACGGACAGGTCCTACAATGAGCAGTTCTTC. Translating it yields CSASTDRSYNEQFF.

The chain is built from TRBV27 and TRBJ1-1, with TRBD1 identical over 8 bases. V was clipped by 0 bases and J by 4 bases; unmatched bases: 4. The length of the CDR3 is 15 residues. In germline, CDR1 is MNHEY, CDR2 SMNVEV (reference sequence). The CDR3 reads CASSLSNTGGTEAFF. In DNA form, the CDR3 reads TGTGCCAGCAGTTTATCGAACACAGGGGGCACTGAAGCTTTCTTT.

The rearrangement links TRBV28 to TRBJ1-5; D call uncertain. The ends were cut back, 10 bases at V and 7 bases at J, with 14 bases in the middle. The CDR3 runs to 12 residues. The germline gives CDR1 MDHEN, CDR2 SYDVKM. The CDR3 loop is CATELNGQPQHF. CDR3 DNA sequence: TGTGCCACCGAGCTAAATGGACAGCCCCAGCATTTT.

This chain links TRBV9 with TRBJ2-7; 9 nucleotides agree with TRBD1. Per germline, CDR1 SGDLS and CDR2 YYNGEE. This CDR3 is built from 15 residues. V was clipped by 3 bases and J by 3 bases; unmatched bases: 7. The CDR3 loop is CASSEGTGGGYEQYF. The CDR3 DNA reads as TGTGCCAGCAGCGAAGGAACAGGGGGCGGCTACGAGCAGTACTTC.